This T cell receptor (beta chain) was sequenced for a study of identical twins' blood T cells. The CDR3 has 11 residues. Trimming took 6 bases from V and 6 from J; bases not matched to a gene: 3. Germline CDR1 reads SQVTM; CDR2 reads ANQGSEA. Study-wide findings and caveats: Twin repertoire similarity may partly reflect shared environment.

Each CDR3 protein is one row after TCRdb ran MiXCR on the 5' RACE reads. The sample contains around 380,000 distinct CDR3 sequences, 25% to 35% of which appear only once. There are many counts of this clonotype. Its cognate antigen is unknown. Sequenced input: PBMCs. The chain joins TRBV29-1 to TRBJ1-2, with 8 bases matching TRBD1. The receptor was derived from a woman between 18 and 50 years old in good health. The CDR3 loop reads CSVKTGDGYTF. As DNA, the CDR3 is TGCAGCGTCAAGACAGGGGATGGCTACACCTTC.